This entry concerns a single TCR beta chain. Germline V gene data show CDR1 as SEHNR and CDR2 as FQNEAQ (reference sequence). CDR3 length equals 15 residues. The J segment lost 2 bases and the V segment lost 5 bases, leaving 6 bases of the junction unmatched. These data come from a study of blood T cell repertoires in COVID-19. Looking at the study overall: Collection of acute and convalescent COVID-19 samples took place in the United States, Italy and Spain.

Repertoires were generated with immunoSEQ multiplex PCR, while TCRdb's copy carries only in-frame clones and drops some. This sample has 250,000 to 300,000 clones, with around nine tenths found just once. The sequencing sample was made of peripheral blood. The receptor's source is a woman in her twenties or thirties with COVID-19, enrolled during active disease. This chain uses TRBV7-9 with TRBJ2-3; 8 bases map to TRBD2. CDR3 sequence (DNA): TGTGCCAGCAGCCTAACTAGCGGCCCCACAGATACGCAGTATTTT. Its translation is CASSLTSGPTDTQYF. Based on the CDR3 plus reference TRBV7-9 and TRBJ2-3, the full variable domain is DTGVSQNPRHKITKRGQNVTFRCDPISEHNRLYWYRQTLGQGPEFLTYFQNEAQLEKSRLLSDRFSAERPKGSFSTLEIQRTEQGDSAMYLCASSLTSGPTDTQYFGPGTRLTVL.